The 8 T cell receptor beta chains below all came from one sample that was sequenced in a study of blood T cells in healthy people across ages (dated by TCRdb to between 2014 and 2017). Library preparation employed 5' RACE. TCRdb records Illumina HiSeq 2500 as the sequencer. A second roughly 6 to 11 cycle PCR used a sample-barcoded 5' primer and a J-beta primer mix. The public reads were quality trimmed at Q25 with fastp and then assembled into clones with MiXCR by TCRdb, keeping productive beta chains. Entries that share a CDR3 protein sequence are merged under the most common genes and DNA. The sample table holds 650,000 to 900,000 distinct CDR3 sequences, of which around 62% were seen once. Approximately 30% of the sample lies in the top ten. What was sequenced was blood. The receptor set was obtained from a man aged 25 to 40 in good health.

The CDR3 protein is CASSQDGWGVAKNIQYF. CDR3 nucleotides: TGCGCCAGCAGCCAAGATGGCTGGGGGGTAGCCAAAAACATTCAGTACTTC. The chain couples TRBV4-3 to TRBJ2-4; D is perhaps TRBD2 (6 bases). The V and J ends lost 0 bases and 0 bases respectively, with 12 bases between them. The CDR3 consists of 17 residues. CDR1 is LGHNA and CDR2 is YSLEER in the germline V gene.

Of note for this clonotype: At one end the junction does not follow the germline gene, possibly because of a read error. The rearrangement joins TRBV5-5 to TRBJ2-6; 8 bases line up with TRBD1. The germline CDR1 and CDR2 sequences are SGHKS and YYEKEE (reference sequence). The CDR3 extends over 18 amino acids. The CDR3 bases are TGTGCCAGCAGCTCCGGACAGGGAAGGCTCTCTGGGGCCAACGTCCCGACTTTC. Residues: CASSSGQGRLSGANVPTF.

The V call is TRBV2, the J call TRBJ1-1, with D possibly matching TRBD1 (5 bases). Germline V lookup: CDR1 SNHLY, CDR2 FYNNEI. CDR3 size: 13 residues. V was clipped by 5 bases and J by 3 bases, with 10 bases between them. Here the CDR3 DNA reads TGTGCCAGCAGTCCCCAGGGTTACACTGAAGCTTTCTTT. This translates into CASSPQGYTEAFF.

This clonotype was found once. The chain has TRBV12-3 or TRBV12-4 and TRBJ1-2; the match to TRBD1 covers 8 bases. With 8 bases clipped from V and 5 bases from J, the junction kept 10 bases outside the gene matches. The CDR3 sequence is 14 residues long. CDR3 in amino acids: CASGGQVDLYGYTF. As DNA, the CDR3 is TGTGCCAGCGGGGGACAGGTGGACTTGTATGGCTACACCTTC.

The V and J genes are TRBV10-3 and TRBJ1-2; 7 bases map to TRBD1. The CDR3 runs 16 residues. The germline CDR1 and CDR2 sequences are ENHRY and SYGVKD. After removal of 6 bases from V and 4 bases from J, the junction contained 14 bases not matched to a gene. CDR3 in amino acids: CAISPGGGGDVYGYTF. In DNA, the CDR3 is TGTGCCATCAGCCCAGGCGGAGGGGGCGACGTCTATGGCTACACCTTC.

The genes are TRBV6-2 or TRBV6-3 and TRBJ1-5, with unresolved D. CDR1 is MNHEY, CDR2 SVGEGT, per germline. Trimming took 4 bases from V and 5 from J, leaving 9 bases between them. This CDR3 is built from 13 residues. The CDR3: CASSLGRYQPQHF. In DNA form, the CDR3 reads TGTGCCAGCAGTTTAGGGAGGTATCAGCCCCAGCATTTT.

This rearrangement joins TRBV27 to TRBJ2-5; weak D call: TRBD2 (6 bases). The V gene lost 6 bases and the J gene lost 4 bases, with 15 bases spanning the gap. CDR1 and CDR2 from the germline V gene are MNHEY and SMNVEV (reference sequence). The CDR3 is 14 amino acids. The CDR3 sequence is CASSLGLGGETQYF. The CDR3 coding sequence is TGTGCCAGCAGCTTAGGATTGGGAGGAGAGACCCAGTACTTC.

CDR3 DNA: TGCAGTGCTAGCTGGACAGGAGGGCTAGATACGCAGTATTTT. It codes for CSASWTGGLDTQYF. This chain uses TRBV20-1 with TRBJ2-3; D is possibly TRBD1 (7 bases). Germline loops: CDR1 DFQATT, CDR2 SNEGSKA (reference sequence). The CDR3 is 14 amino acids. V gave up 3 bases and J gave up 5 bases, with 15 bases separating them.